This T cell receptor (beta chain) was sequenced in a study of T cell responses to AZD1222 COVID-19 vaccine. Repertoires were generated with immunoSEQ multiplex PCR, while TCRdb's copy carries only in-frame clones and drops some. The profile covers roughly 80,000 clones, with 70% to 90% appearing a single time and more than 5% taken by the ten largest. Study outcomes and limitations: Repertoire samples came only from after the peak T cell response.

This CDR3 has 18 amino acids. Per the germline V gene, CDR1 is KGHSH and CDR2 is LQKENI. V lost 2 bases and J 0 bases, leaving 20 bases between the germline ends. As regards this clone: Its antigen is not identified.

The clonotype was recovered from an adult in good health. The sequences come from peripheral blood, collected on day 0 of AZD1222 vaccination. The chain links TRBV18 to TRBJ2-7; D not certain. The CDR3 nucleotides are TGTGCCAGCTCACCAATTGCGGACGCTAGGCCGAGCTCCTACGAGCAGTACTTC. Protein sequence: CASSPIADARPSSYEQYF.